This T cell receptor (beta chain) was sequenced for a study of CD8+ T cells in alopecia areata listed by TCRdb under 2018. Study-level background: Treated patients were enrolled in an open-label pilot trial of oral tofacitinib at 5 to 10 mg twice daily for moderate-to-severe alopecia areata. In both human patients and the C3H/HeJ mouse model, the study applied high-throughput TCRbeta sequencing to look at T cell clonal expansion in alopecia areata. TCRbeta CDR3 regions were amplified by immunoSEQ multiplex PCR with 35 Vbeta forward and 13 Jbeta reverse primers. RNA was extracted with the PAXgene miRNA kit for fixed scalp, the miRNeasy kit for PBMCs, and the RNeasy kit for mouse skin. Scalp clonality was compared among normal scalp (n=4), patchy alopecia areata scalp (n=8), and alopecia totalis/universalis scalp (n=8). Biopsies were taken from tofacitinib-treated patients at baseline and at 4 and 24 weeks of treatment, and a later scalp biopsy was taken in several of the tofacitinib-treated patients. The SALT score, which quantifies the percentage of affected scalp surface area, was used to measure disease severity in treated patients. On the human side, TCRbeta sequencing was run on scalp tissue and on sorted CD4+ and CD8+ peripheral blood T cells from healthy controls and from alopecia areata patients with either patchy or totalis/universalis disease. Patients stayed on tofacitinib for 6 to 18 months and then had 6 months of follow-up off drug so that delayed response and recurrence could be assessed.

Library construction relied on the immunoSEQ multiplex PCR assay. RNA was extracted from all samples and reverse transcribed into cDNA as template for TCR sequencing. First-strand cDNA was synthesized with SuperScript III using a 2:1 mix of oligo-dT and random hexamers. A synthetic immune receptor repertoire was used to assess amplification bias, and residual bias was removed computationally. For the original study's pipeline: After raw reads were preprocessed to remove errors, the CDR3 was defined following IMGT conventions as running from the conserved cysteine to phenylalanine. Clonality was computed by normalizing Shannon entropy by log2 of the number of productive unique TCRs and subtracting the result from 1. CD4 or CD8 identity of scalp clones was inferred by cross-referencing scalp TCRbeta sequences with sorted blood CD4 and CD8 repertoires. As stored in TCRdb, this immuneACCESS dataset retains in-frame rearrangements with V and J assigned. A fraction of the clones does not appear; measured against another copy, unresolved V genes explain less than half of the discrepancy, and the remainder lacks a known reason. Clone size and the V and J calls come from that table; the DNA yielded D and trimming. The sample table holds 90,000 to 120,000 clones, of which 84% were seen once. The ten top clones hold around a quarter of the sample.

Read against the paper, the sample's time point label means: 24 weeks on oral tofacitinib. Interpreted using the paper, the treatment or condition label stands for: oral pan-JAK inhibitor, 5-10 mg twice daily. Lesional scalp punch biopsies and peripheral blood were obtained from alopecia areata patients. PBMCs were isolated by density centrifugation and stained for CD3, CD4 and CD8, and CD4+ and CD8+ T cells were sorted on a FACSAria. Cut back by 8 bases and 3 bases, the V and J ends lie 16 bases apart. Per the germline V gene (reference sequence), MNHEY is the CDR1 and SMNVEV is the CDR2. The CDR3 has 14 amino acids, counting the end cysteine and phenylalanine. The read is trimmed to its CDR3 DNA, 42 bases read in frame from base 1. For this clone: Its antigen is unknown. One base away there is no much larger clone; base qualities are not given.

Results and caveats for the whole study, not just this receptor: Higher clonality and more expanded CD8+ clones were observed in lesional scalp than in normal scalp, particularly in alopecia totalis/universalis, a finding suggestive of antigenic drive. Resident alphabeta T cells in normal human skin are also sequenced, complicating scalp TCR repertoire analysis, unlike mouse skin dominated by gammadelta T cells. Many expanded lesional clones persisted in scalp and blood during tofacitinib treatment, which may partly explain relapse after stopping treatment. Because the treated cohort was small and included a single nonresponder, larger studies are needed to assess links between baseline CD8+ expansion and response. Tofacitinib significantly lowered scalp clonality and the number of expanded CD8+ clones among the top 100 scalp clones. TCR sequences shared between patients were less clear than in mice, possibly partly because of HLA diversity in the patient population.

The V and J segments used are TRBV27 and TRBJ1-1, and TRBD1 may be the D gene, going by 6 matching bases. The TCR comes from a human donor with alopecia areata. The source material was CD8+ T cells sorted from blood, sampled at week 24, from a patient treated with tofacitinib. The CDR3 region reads CASQMGARDTEAFF. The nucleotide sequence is TGTGCCAGCCAAATGGGGGCGCGGGACACTGAAGCTTTCTTT.